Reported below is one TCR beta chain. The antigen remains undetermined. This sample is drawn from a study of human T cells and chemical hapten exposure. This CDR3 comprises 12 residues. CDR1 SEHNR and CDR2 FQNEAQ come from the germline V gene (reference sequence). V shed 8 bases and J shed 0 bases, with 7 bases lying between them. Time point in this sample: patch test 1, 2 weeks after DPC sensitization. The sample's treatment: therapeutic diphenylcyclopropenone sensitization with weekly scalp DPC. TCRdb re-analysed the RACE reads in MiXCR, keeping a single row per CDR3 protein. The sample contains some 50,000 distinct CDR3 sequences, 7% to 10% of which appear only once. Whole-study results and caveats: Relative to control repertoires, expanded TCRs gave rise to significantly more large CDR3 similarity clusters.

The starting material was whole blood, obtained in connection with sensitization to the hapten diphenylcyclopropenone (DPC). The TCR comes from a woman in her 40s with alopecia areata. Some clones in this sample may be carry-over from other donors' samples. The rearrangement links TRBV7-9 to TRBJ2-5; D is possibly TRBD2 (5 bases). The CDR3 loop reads CASVGDQETQYF. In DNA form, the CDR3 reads TGTGCCAGCGTCGGGGACCAAGAGACCCAGTACTTC.